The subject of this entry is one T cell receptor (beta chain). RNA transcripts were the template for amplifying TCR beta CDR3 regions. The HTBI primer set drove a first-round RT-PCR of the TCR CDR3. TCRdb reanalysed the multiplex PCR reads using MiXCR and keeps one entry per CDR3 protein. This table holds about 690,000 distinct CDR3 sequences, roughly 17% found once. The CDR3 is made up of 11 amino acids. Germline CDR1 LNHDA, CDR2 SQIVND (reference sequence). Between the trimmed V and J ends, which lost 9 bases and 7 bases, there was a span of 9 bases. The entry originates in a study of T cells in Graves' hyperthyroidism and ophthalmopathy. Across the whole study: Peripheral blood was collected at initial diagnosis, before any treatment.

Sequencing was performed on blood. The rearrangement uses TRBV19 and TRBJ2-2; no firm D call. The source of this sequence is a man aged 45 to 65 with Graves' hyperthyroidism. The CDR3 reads CARTGHGELFF. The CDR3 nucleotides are TGTGCCAGAACGGGTCACGGGGAGCTGTTTTTT.